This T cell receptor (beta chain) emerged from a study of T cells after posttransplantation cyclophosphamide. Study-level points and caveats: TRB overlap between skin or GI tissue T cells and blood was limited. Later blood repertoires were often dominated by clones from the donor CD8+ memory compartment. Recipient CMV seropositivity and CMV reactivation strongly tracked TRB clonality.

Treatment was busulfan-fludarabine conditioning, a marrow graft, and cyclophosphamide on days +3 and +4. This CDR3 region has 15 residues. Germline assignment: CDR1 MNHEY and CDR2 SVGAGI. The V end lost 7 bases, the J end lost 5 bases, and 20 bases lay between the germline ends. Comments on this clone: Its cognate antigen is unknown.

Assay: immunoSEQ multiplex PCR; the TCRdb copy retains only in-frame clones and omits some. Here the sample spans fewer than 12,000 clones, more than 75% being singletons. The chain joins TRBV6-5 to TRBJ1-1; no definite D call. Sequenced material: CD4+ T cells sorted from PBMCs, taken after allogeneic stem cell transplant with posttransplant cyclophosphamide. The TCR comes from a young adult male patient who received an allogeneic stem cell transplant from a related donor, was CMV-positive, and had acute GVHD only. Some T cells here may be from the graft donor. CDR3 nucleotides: TGTGCCAGCACCCCTTACGAGGGTAGGGTTACTGAAGCTTTCTTT. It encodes CASTPYEGRVTEAFF.